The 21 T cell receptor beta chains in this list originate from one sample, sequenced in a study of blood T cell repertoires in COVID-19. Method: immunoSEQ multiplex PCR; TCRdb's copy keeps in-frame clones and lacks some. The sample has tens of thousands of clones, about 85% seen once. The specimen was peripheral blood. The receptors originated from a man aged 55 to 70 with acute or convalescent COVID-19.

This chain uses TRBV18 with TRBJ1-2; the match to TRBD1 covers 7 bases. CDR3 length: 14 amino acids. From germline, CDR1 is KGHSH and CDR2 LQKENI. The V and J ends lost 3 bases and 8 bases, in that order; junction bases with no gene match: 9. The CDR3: CASSPSTGLEGYTF. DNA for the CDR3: TGTGCCAGCTCACCCTCGACAGGGCTGGAGGGCTACACCTTC.

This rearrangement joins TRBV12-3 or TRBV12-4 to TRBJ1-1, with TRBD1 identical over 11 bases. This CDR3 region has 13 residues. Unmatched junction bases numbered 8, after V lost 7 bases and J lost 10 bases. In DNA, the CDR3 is TGTGCCAGCACCCTTGGGACAGGGGGAATAGCTTTCTTT. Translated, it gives CASTLGTGGIAFF.

CDR3 region: CASSTAPADYGYTF. CDR3 in DNA: TGTGCCAGCAGCACAGCCCCGGCCGACTATGGCTACACCTTC. The rearrangement links TRBV5-4 to TRBJ1-2; D gene uncertain. CDR1 is SGHNT and CDR2 is YYREEE in the germline V gene (reference sequence). CDR3 length: 14 residues. The V end lost 4 bases, the J end lost 3 bases, and 13 bases lay between the germline ends.

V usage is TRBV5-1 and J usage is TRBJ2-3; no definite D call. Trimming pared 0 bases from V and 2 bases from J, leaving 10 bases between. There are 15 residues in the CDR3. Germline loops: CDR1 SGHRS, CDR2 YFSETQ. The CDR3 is CASSLESQFTDTQYF. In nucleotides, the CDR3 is TGCGCCAGCAGCTTGGAGTCCCAGTTCACAGATACGCAGTATTTT.

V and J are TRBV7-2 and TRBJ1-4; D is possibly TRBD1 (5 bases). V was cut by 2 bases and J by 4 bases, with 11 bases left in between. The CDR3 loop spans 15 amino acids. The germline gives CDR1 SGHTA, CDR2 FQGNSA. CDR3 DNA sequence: TGTGCCAGCAGCTTATCGGGGCGGGATAATGAAAAACTGTTTTTT. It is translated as CASSLSGRDNEKLFF.

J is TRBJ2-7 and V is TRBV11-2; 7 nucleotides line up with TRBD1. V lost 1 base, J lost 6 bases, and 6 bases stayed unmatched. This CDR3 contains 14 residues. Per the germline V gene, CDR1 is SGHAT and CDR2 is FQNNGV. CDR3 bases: TGTGCCAGCAGCTTAGCCCGAGCAGGGGGCGAGCAGTACTTC. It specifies CASSLARAGGEQYF. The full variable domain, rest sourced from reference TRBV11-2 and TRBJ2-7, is EAGVAQSPRYKIIEKRQSVAFWCNPISGHATLYWYQQILGQGPKLLIQFQNNGVVDDSQLPKDRFSAERLKGVDSTLKIQPAKLEDSAVYLCASSLARAGGEQYFGPGTRLTVT.

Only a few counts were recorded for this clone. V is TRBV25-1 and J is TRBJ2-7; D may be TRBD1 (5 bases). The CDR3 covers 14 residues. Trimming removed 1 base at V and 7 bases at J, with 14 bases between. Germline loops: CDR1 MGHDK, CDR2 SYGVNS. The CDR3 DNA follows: TGTGCCAGCAGTGAATTGATAGGGGTGCAAGAGCAGTACTTC. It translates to CASSELIGVQEQYF.

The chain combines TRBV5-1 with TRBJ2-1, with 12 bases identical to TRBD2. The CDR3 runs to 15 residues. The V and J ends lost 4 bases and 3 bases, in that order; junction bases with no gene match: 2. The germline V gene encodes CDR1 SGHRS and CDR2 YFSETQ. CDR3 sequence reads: CASSQTSGGYNEQFF. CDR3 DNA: TGCGCCAGCAGCCAGACTAGCGGGGGCTACAATGAGCAGTTCTTC.

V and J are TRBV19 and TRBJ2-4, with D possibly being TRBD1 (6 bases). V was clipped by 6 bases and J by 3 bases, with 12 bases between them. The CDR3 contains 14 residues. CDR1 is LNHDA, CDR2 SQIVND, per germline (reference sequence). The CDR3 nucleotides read TGTGCCAGTAGGCCTAACAGGGACAAAAACATTCAGTACTTC. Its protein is CASRPNRDKNIQYF.

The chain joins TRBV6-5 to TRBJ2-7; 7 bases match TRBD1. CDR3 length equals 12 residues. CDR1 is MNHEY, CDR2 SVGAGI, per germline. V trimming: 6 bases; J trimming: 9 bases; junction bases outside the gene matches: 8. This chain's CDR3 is CASSRQGVRQYF. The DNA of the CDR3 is TGTGCCAGCAGCCGACAGGGAGTCAGGCAGTACTTC.

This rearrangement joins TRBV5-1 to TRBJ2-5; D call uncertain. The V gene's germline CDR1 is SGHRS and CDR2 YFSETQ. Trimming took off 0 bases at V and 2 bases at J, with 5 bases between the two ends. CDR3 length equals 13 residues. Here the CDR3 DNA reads TGCGCCAGCAGCTTGGACCAGCAAGAGACCCAGTACTTC. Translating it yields CASSLDQQETQYF.

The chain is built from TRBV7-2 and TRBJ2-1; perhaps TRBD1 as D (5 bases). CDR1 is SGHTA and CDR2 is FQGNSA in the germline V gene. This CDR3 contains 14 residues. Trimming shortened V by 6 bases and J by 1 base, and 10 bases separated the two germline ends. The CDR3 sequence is CASSYDSSYNEQFF. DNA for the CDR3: TGTGCCAGCAGTTACGACAGTTCCTACAATGAGCAGTTCTTC. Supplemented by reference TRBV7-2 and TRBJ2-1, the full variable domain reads GAGVSQSPSNKVTEKGKDVELRCDPISGHTALYWYRQSLGQGLEFLIYFQGNSAPDKSGLPSDRFSAERTGGSVSTLTIQRTQQEDSAVYLCASSYDSSYNEQFFGPGTRLTVL.

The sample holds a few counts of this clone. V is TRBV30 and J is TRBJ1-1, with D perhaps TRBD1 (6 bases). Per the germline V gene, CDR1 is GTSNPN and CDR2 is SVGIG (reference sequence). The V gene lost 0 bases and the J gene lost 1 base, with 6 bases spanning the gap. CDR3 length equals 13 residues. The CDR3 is CAWSVDRNTEAFF. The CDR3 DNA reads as TGTGCCTGGAGTGTGGACAGGAACACTGAAGCTTTCTTT.

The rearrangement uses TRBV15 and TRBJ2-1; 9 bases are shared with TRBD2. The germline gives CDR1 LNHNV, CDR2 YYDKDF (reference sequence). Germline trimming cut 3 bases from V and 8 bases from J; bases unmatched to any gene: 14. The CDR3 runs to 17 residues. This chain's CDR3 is CATSSPGGAGGDYEQFF. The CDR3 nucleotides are TGTGCCACCAGCAGCCCCGGAGGGGCGGGAGGGGATTATGAGCAGTTCTTC.

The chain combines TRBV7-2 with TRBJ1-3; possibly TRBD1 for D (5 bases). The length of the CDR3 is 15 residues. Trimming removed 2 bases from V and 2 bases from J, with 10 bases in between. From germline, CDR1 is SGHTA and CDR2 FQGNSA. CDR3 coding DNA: TGTGCCAGCAGCTTATCGGGGGGGGCTGGAAACACCATATATTTT. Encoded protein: CASSLSGGAGNTIYF.

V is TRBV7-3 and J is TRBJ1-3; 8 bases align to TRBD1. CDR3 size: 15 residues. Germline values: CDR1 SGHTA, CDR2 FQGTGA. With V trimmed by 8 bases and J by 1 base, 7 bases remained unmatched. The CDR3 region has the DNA TGTGCCAGCGGAATGACAGGGGCGTCTGGAAACACCATATATTTT. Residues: CASGMTGASGNTIYF.

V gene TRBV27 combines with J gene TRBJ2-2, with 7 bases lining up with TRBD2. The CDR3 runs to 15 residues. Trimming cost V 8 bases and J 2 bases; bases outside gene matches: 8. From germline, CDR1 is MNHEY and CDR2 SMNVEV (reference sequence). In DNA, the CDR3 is TGTGCCAGCTTCACACTAGCGAGAAACACCGGGGAGCTGTTTTTT. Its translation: CASFTLARNTGELFF.

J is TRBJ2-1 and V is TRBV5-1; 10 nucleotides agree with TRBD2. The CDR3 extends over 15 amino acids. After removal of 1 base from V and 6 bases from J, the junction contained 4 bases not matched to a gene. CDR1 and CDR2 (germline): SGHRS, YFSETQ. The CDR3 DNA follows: TGCGCCAGCAGCTTGACTAGCGGGATTATCAATGAGCAGTTCTTC. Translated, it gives CASSLTSGIINEQFF.

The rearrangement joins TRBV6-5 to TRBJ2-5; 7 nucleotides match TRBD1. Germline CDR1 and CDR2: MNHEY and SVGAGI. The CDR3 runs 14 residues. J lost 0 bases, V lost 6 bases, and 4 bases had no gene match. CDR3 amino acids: CASRLGQNQETQYF. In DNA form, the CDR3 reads TGTGCCAGCAGGCTGGGACAGAACCAAGAGACCCAGTACTTC.

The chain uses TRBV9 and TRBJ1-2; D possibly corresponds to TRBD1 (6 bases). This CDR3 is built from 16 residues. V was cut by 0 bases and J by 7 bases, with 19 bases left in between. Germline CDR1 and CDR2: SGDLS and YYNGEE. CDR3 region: CASSVVGQTLRRGYTF. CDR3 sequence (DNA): TGTGCCAGCAGCGTAGTCGGACAGACCTTAAGGCGTGGCTACACCTTC.

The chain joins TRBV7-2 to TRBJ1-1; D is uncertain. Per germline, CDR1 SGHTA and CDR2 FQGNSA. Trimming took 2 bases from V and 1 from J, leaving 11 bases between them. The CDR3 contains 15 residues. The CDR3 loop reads CASSLFVSSNTEAFF. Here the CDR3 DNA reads TGTGCCAGCAGCTTATTCGTCAGTTCGAACACTGAAGCTTTCTTT. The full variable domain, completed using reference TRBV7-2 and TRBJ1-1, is GAGVSQSPSNKVTEKGKDVELRCDPISGHTALYWYRQSLGQGLEFLIYFQGNSAPDKSGLPSDRFSAERTGGSVSTLTIQRTQQEDSAVYLCASSLFVSSNTEAFFGQGTRLTVV.